This T cell receptor (beta chain) came from a study of CD8+ T cells in alopecia areata. Study summary: Tofacitinib lasted 6 to 18 months, then 6 months off drug. Study results and limitations: Mice showed TCR sharing more clearly than patients did, possibly owing to HLA. Clonality in lesional scalp, especially alopecia totalis/universalis, exceeded that of normal scalp.

cDNA prepared by RNA extraction and subsequent reverse transcription served as the template for sequencing. TCRdb's copy holds only in-frame clones and misses some; the assay was immunoSEQ multiplex PCR. The data contain 200,000 to 250,000 clones, approximately 61% of them seen just once; the ten biggest clones take up approximately 1.2%. Notes on this clone: The antigen remains undetermined.

Germline assignment: CDR1 GTSNPN and CDR2 SVGIG (reference sequence). J was trimmed by 4 bases and V by 6 bases; bases with no gene match: 10. This CDR3 region has 16 residues. Sequenced material: CD4+ T cells sorted from blood, taken at week 0. V is TRBV30 and J is TRBJ2-6; the match to TRBD1 covers 9 bases. This TCR was recovered from a human donor with alopecia areata. CDR3 DNA sequence: TGTGCCTGCAGCCGGGACAGGGCTTTCGGGGCCAACGTCCTGACTTTC. Its protein product is CACSRDRAFGANVLTF.